This paragraph covers one TCR beta chain sequence. The antigen is not known. These data are taken from a study of CD4 T cells in relation to SARS-CoV-2 and coronaviruses. Background on the study: After nine to eleven days of antigen culture, PBMC TCR beta CDR3s were sequenced. Negative control cultures got HIV-1 Nef peptides or no peptide.

V was cut by 2 bases and J by 2 bases, with 15 bases left in between. The CDR3 loop spans 16 amino acids. Germline assignment: CDR1 SGHTA and CDR2 FQGNSA. Before the COVID-19 pandemic, during about 2011-2019, CD4+ T cells were taken from unexposed donors. Isolation of CD4+ T cells took place after less than 11 days in culture. Study-wide results and caveats: Pre-pandemic and post-infection samples never came from the same donor. About 65% of donors had memory CD4+ clonotypes crossrecognizing SARS-CoV-2 and common cold coronavirus spike.

The assay was immunoSEQ multiplex PCR, and TCRdb's table has in-frame clones only and misses some. The repertoire has 25,000 to 35,000 clones, 72% of them found once; the top ten carry more than 9%. The sample taken for sequencing was CD4+ T cells from PBMCs, cultured in vitro. The receptor's source is a human donor in good health. This chain connects TRBV7-2 to TRBJ2-5; weak D call: TRBD1 (5 bases). The CDR3 reads CASSLSAGQPQETQYF. CDR3 DNA: TGTGCCAGCAGCTTATCAGCAGGGCAGCCGCAAGAGACCCAGTACTTC. Drawing the rest from reference TRBV7-2 and TRBJ2-5, the complete variable domain is GAGVSQSPSNKVTEKGKDVELRCDPISGHTALYWYRQSLGQGLEFLIYFQGNSAPDKSGLPSDRFSAERTGGSVSTLTIQRTQQEDSAVYLCASSLSAGQPQETQYFGPGTRLLVL.